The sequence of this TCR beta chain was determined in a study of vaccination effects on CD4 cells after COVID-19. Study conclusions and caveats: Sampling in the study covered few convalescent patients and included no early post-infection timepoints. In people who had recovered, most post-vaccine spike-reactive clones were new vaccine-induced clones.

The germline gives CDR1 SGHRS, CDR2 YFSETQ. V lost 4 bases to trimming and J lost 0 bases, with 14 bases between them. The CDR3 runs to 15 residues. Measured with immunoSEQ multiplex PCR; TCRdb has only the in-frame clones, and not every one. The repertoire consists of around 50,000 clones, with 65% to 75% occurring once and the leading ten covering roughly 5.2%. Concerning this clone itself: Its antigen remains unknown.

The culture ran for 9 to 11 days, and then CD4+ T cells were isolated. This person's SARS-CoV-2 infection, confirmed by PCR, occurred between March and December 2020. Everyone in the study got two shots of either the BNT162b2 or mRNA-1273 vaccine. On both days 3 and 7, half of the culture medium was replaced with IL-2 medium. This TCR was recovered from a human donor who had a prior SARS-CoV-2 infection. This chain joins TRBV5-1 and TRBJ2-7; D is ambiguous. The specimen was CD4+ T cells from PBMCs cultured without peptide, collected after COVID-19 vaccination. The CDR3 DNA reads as TGCGCCAGCAGCCCAACTACGATTAGCTCCTACGAGCAGTACTTC. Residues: CASSPTTISSYEQYF.